This T cell receptor beta chain emerged from a study of T cells in Graves' hyperthyroidism and ophthalmopathy (dated by TCRdb to between 2017 and 2020). For the wider study: Peripheral blood was collected at initial diagnosis, before any treatment. Following sampling, methimazole starting at 30 mg daily was given to hyperthyroidism patients, and high-dose intravenous methylprednisolone was given to ophthalmopathy patients. In several Graves' hyperthyroidism patients, the study also compared T-cell repertoires from thyroid tissue with T-cell repertoires from blood. To identify TCR V-J signatures that set the groups apart, the researchers used a discovery cohort of about a hundred patients, made up of 40 to 45 with Graves' ophthalmopathy and 55 to 65 with stable Graves' hyperthyroidism. The 90 to 100 discovery patients were randomly split 7:3 into training and test sets. Whether ophthalmopathy could be predicted prospectively was tested in an independent validation cohort made up of approximately 19 hyperthyroidism patients plus 17 patients who later progressed to ophthalmopathy. TCR Vbeta CDR3 sequencing of fewer than 150 peripheral blood samples (approximately 44 ophthalmopathy, around 80 hyperthyroidism and around 17 progressor patients) is reported in the paper. What the authors observed across the whole study: During validation, the model predicted progression to ophthalmopathy a median of approximately 6.5 months ahead of onset, with almost 71% sensitivity and roughly 72% specificity. Ophthalmopathy was separated from stable hyperthyroidism by a 13 V-J signature model, with approximately 86% sensitivity and roughly 81% specificity obtained in cross-validation and 80%/75% obtained in testing. No statistical method was used to fix the sample size in advance, and group allocation was not hidden from the investigators. Blood samples also contained most of the expanded thyroid clonotypes (frequency above 0.001), which suggests that blood repertoires may reflect thyroid immune responses.

TCR beta CDR3 regions were amplified from RNA transcripts. A first-round RT-PCR of the TCR CDR3 used the HTBI primer set with the Qiagen OneStep RT-PCR kit. Libraries were constructed in a second round of multiplex PCR, after which size selection and purification were performed. Paired-end sequencing of the libraries was performed with 100 bp reads on an Illumina HiSeq2000. The paper's data handling went like this. SOAPnuke was used to process the raw data, throwing out any read that contained adapters or uncalled bases, had a mean Phred below 15, or lacked an exact constant-primer or identifier match. High-quality paired reads were merged using COPE v1.2.5, and each unique nucleotide sequence was defined as a clonotype. MiTCR v1.1 was used to align clonotypes to the IMGT TRBV, TRBD and TRBJ reference segments. Only V-J combinations with frequency above 0.0001, covering approximately 99% of repertoires, were analysed. A TCS score was defined as the ratio of F50 (clonal expansion) to E x V (chaos), with BLOSUM62-based TCRdist applied between CDR3 peptides within each V-J. Welch's t-statistics and random forest reduced 500 to 550 V-J features to 13, which were used in a naive Bayes classifier (R e1071). The raw public data were reprocessed by TCRdb itself: fastp quality trimming at Q25, MiXCR clonotype calling, in-frame beta chains only. Identical CDR3 protein sequences are pooled into one entry, listed with their most common genes and DNA. The V and J calls shown here were made by TCRdb, not taken from the authors' results. Within this sample are hundreds of thousands of distinct CDR3 sequences, with roughly 19% of them counted one time only. The top ten clones comprise approximately 37% of the sample.

Moderately to severely active disease, a Clinical Activity Score of at least 3, a NOSPECS grade of at least 4, and a duration under 3 months were present in ophthalmopathy patients. Exclusion was applied to patients with uncontrolled infections, other autoimmune diseases, pregnancy or lactation. Diagnoses relied on clinical symptoms, serum thyroxine and TRAb, thyroid ultrasound and orbital computed tomography. Ficoll-Paque density gradient centrifugation was used to isolate PBMCs from around 10 ml of fresh peripheral blood. Total RNA was extracted using Trizol reagent, and RNA quality was assessed on an Agilent 2100 Bioanalyzer. Concerning this clonotype itself: Its binding antigen is unknown. No much larger clone is present one base from it, and per-base qualities are unavailable.

Measured from the cysteine to the phenylalanine, the CDR3 is 13 residues long. The read is trimmed to its CDR3 DNA, 39 bases read in frame from base 1. V sheds 6 bases and J sheds 1 base, leaving 9 bases between their ends. Looking up the germline V gene yields CDR1 SQVTM and CDR2 ANQGSEA. The sequencing input was blood. The sequence was obtained from a man aged 50-60 years with Graves' ophthalmopathy. The chain was built from TRBV29-1 and TRBJ2-2; confidence is insufficient to name the D gene. The CDR3 has the sequence CSVATLNTGELFF. The bases are TGCAGCGTAGCGACACTGAACACCGGGGAGCTGTTTTTT.